The subject of this entry is one T cell receptor (beta chain). Its cognate antigen is unknown. The CDR3 runs to 13 residues. Germline V gene data show CDR1 as DFQATT and CDR2 as SNEGSKA (reference sequence). Trimming took 4 bases from V and 1 from J, leaving 11 bases between them. This specimen comes from a study of blood T cells in healthy people across ages. A second PCR, run for roughly 7 to 12 cycles, used a sample-barcoded 5' primer plus a J-beta primer mix. TCRdb reprocessed the 5' RACE reads with MiXCR, giving one entry per CDR3 protein. The sample includes approximately 800,000 distinct CDR3 sequences, about 45% of them seen just once. Study-level results: Across samples, TCR beta diversity tracked strongly with naive T cell percentage. A roughly linear fall in TCR beta diversity per million T cells was seen with increasing age. Donor CMV status was unknown, possibly confounding expanded clonotype changes.

The gene calls are TRBV20-1 and TRBJ2-7; D is possibly TRBD1 or TRBD2 (6 bases each). The sequenced material came from blood. The source is a man aged 80 or over in good health. This chain's CDR3 is CSAMGGSSYEQYF. In DNA, the CDR3 is TGCAGTGCTATGGGGGGCTCTTCCTACGAGCAGTACTTC.